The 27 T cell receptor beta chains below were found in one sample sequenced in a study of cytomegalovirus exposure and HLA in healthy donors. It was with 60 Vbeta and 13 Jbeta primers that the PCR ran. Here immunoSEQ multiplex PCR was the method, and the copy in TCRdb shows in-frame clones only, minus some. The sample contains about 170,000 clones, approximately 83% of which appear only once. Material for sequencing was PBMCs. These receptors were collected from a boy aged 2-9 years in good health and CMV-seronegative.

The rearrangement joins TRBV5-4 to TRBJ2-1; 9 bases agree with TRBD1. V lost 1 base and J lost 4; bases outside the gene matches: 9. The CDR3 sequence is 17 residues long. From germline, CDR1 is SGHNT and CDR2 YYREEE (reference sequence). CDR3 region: CASSLKKGGQGYNEQFF. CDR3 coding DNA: TGTGCCAGCAGCTTGAAGAAGGGGGGACAGGGTTACAATGAGCAGTTCTTC. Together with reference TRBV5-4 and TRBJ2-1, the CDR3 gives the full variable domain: ETGVTQSPTHLIKTRGQQVTLRCSSQSGHNTVSWYQQALGQGPQFIFQYYREEENGRGNFPPRFSGLQFPNYSSELNVNALELDDSALYLCASSLKKGGQGYNEQFFGPGTRLTVL.

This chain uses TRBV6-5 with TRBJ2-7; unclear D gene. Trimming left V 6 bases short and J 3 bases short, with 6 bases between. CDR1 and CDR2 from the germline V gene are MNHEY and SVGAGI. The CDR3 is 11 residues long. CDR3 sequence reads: CASSRGYEQYF. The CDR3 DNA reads TGTGCCAGCAGCCGCGGCTACGAGCAGTACTTC.

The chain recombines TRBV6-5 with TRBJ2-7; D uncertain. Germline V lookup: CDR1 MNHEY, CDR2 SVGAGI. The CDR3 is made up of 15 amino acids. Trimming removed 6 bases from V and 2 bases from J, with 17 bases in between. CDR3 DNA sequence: TGTGCCAGCAGCAACACCGCGACTCTACCCTACGAGCAGTACTTC. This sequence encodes CASSNTATLPYEQYF.

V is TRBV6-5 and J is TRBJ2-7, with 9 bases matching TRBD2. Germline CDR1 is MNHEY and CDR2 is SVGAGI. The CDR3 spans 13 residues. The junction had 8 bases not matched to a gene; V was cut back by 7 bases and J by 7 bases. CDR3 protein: CASIGTSNREQYF. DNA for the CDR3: TGTGCCAGCATCGGGACTAGCAACCGGGAGCAGTACTTC.

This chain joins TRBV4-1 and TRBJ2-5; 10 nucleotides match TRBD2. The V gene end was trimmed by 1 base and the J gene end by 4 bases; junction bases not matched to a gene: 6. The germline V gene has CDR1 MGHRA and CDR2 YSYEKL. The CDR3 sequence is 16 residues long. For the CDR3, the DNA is TGCGCCAGCAGCCAAGTTGCTAGCGGGGGTATAGAGACCCAGTACTTC. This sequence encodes CASSQVASGGIETQYF.

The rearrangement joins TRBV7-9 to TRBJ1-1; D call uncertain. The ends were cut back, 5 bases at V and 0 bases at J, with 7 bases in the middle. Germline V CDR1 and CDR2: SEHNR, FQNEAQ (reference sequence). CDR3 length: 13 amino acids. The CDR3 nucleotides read TGTGCCAGCAGCGAAGAGTTGAACACTGAAGCTTTCTTT. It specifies CASSEELNTEAFF.

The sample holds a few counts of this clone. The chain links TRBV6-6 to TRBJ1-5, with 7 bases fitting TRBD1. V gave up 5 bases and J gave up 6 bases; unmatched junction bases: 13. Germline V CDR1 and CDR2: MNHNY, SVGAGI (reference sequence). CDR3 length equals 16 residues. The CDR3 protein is CASSTGQLGPGQPQHF. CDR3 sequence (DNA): TGTGCCAGCAGTACGGGACAGCTCGGTCCGGGTCAGCCCCAGCATTTT.

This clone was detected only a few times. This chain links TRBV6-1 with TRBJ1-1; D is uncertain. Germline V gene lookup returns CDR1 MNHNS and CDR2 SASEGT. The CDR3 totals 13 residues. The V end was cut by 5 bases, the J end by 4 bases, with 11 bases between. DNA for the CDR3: TGTGCCAGCAGTCCAGAAGTAAGCACTGAAGCTTTCTTT. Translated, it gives CASSPEVSTEAFF.

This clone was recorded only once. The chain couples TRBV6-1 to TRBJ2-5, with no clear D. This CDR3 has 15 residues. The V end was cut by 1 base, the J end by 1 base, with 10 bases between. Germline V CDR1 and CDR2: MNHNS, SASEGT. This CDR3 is CASSEEKLPQETQYF. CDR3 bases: TGTGCCAGCAGTGAAGAAAAGCTTCCCCAAGAGACCCAGTACTTC.

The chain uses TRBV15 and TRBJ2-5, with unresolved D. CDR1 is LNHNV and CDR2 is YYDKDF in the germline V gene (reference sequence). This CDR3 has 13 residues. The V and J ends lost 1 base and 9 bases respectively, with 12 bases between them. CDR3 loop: CATSRAREEAQYF. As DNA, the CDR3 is TGTGCCACCAGCAGAGCGAGAGAAGAAGCCCAGTACTTC.

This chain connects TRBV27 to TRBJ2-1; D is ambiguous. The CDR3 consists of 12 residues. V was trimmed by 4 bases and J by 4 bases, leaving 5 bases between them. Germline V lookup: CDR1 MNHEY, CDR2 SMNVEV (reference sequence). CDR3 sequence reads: CASSSQYNEQFF. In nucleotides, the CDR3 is TGTGCCAGCAGTTCCCAGTACAATGAGCAGTTCTTC.

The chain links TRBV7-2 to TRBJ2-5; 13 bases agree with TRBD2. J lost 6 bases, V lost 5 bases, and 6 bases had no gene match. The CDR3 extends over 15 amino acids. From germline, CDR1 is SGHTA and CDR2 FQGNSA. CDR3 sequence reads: CASSRTSGGEKTQYF. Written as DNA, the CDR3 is TGTGCCAGCAGCAGGACTAGCGGGGGTGAGAAGACCCAGTACTTC.

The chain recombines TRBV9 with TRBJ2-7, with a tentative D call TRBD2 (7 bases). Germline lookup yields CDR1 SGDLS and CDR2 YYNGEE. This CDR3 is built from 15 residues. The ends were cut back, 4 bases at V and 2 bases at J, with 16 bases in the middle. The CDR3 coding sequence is TGTGCCAGCAGCCCCCGCGGGGGCCCAGCCTACGAGCAGTACTTC. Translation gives CASSPRGGPAYEQYF.

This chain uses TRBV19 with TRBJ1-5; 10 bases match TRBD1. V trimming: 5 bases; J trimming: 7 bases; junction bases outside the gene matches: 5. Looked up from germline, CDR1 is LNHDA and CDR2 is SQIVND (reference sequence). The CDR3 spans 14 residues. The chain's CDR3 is CASSATGGEQPQHF. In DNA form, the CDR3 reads TGTGCCAGTAGTGCGACAGGGGGCGAACAGCCCCAGCATTTT.

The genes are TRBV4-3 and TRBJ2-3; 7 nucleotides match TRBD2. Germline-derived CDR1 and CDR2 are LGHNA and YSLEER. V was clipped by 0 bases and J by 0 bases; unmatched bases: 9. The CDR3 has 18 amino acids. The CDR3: CASSQDPGGSSSTDTQYF. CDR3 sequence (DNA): TGCGCCAGCAGCCAAGATCCGGGAGGAAGCTCTAGCACAGATACGCAGTATTTT.

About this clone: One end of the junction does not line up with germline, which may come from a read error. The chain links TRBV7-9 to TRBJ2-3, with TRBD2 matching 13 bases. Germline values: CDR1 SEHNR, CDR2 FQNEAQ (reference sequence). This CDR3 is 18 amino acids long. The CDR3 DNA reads TGTTCCAGCAGCCGGACTAGCGGGAGCCCCATGAGGGGAGATACGCAGTATTTT. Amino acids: CSSSRTSGSPMRGDTQYF.

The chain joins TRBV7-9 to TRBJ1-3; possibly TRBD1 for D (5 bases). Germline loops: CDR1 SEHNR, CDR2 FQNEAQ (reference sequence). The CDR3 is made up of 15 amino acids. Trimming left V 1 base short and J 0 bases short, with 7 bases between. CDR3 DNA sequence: TGTGCCAGCAGCTTAGGGGGGGGCTCTGGAAACACCATATATTTT. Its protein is CASSLGGGSGNTIYF.

The CDR3 sequence is CASSQDQGFEQYF. For the CDR3, the DNA is TGCGCCAGCAGCCAAGATCAGGGTTTCGAGCAGTACTTC. The V call is TRBV4-3, the J call TRBJ2-5, with D tentatively TRBD1 (5 bases). The DNA end favors TRBJ2-7, so the J call may be wrong. The CDR3 is made up of 13 amino acids. Germline V gene data show CDR1 as LGHNA and CDR2 as YSLEER.

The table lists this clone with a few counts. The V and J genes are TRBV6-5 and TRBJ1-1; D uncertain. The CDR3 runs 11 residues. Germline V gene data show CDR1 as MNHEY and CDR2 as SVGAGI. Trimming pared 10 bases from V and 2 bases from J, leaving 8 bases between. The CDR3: CATMINTEAFF. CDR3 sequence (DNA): TGTGCCACTATGATAAACACTGAAGCTTTCTTT.

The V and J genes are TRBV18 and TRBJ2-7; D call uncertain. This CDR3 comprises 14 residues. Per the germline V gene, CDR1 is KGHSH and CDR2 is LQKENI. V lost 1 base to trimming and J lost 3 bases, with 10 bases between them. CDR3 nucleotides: TGTGCCAGCTCACCACAACCGACGGGCTACGAGCAGTACTTC. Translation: CASSPQPTGYEQYF.

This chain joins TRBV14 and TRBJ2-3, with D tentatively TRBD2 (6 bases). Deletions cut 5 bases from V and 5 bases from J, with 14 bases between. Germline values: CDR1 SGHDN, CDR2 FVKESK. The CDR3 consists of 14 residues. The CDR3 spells CASSFGGPIDTQYF. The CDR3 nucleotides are TGTGCCAGCAGCTTTGGAGGGCCAATAGATACGCAGTATTTT. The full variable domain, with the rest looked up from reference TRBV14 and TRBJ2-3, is EAGVTQFPSHSVIEKGQTVTLRCDPISGHDNLYWYRRVMGKEIKFLLHFVKESKQDESGMPNNRFLAERTGGTYSTLKVQPAELEDSGVYFCASSFGGPIDTQYFGPGTRLTVL.

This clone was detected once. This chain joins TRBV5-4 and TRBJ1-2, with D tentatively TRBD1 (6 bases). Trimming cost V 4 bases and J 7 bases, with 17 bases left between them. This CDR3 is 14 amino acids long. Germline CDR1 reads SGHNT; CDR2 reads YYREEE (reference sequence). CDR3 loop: CASSPDRTYAGYTF. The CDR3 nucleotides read TGTGCCAGCAGCCCAGACAGGACCTACGCTGGCTACACCTTC.

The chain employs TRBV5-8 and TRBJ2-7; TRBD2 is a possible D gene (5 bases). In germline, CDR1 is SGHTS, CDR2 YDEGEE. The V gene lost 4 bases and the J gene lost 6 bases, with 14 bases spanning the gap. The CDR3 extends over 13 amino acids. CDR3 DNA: TGTGCCAGCAGCCATAGGACTTTGATCGAGCAGTACGTC. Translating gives CASSHRTLIEQYV.

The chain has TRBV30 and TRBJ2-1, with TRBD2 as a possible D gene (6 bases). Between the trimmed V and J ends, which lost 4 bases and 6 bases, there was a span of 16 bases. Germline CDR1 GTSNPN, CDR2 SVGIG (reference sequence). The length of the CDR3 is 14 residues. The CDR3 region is CAWMGGVPGNEQFF. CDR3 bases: TGTGCCTGGATGGGGGGAGTCCCAGGCAATGAGCAGTTCTTC. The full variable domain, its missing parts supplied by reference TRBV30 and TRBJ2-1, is SQTIHQWPATLVQPVGSPLSLECTVEGTSNPNLYWYRQAAGRGLQLLFYSVGIGQISSEVPQNLSASRPQDRQFILSSKKLLLSDSGFYLCAWMGGVPGNEQFFGPGTRLTVL.

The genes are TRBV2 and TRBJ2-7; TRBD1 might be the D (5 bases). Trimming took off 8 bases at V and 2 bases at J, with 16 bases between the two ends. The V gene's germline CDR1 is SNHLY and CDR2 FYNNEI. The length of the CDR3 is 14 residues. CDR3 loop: CASVVTVSPYEQYF. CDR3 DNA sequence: TGTGCCAGCGTTGTGACAGTGTCCCCCTACGAGCAGTACTTC. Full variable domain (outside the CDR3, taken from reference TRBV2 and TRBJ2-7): EPEVTQTPSHQVTQMGQEVILRCVPISNHLYFYWYRQILGQKVEFLVSFYNNEISEKSEIFDDQFSVERPDGSNFTLKIRSTKLEDSAMYFCASVVTVSPYEQYFGPGTRLTVT.

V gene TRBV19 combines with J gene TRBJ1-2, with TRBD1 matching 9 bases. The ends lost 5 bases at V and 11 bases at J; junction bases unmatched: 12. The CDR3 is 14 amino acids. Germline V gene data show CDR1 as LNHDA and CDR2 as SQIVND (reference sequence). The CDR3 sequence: CASSFTGGGSRYTF. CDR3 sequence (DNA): TGTGCCAGTAGTTTTACAGGGGGCGGTAGCCGGTACACCTTC. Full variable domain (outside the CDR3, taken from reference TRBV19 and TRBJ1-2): DGGITQSPKYLFRKEGQNVTLSCEQNLNHDAMYWYRQDPGQGLRLIYYSQIVNDFQKGDIAEGYSVSREKKESFPLTVTSAQKNPTAFYLCASSFTGGGSRYTFGSGTRLTVV.

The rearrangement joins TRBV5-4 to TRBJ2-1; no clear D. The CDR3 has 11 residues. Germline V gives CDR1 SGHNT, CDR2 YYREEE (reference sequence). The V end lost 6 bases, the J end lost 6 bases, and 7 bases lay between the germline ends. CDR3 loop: CASKRGNEQFF. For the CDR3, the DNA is TGTGCCAGCAAGCGCGGCAATGAGCAGTTCTTC.